This T cell receptor (beta chain) appears in the sequencing data of a study of shared clonotypes between healthy human individuals. Study in general: Plates per donor: three CD4 naive, three CD4 memory, two CD8 naive, one CD8 memory.

Study outcomes and limitations: Four donors shared approximately 5% of their naive CD4 clonotypes. Naive subsets generally exceeded memory subsets in estimated richness.

Germline CDR1 SQVTM, CDR2 ANQGSEA. The germline V and J ends were trimmed by 7 bases and 0 bases, with 13 bases remaining between them. The CDR3 is 13 residues long. Notes on this clone: Its antigen is as yet unknown.

Profiled with immunoSEQ multiplex PCR; TCRdb holds only in-frame clones, not every one. The data contain approximately 320,000 clones, over 65% of them singletons. This receptor was identified in a man aged 25 to 45 in good health. The chain recombines TRBV29-1 with TRBJ2-7; no clear D. The sample was memory CD4+ T cells sorted from blood. The subset is: CD45RA-negative fraction. The CDR3 DNA sequence: TGCAGCGCCGGAATGGCCTCCTCCTACGAGCAGTACTTC. It yields the protein CSAGMASSYEQYF.